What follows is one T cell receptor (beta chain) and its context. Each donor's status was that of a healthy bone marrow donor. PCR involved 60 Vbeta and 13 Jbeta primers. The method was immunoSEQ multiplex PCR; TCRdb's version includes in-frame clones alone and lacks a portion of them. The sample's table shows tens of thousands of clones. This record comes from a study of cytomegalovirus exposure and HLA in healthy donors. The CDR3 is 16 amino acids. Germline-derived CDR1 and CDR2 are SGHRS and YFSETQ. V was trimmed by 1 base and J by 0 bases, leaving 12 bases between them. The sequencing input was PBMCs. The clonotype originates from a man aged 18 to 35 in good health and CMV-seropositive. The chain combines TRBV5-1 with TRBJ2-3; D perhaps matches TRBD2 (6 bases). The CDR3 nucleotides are TGCGCCAGCAGCTTGTCGGTAGGGACTAGCACAGATACGCAGTATTTT. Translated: CASSLSVGTSTDTQYF.